The clone carrying this T cell receptor beta chain was recorded a few times. The antigen is not known. This sample was included in a study of T cell repertoires in cytomegalovirus infection. About the research overall: Both CMV infection and a matching HLA type were indicated by public TCR beta signatures.

TCRdb itself ran the reads through MiXCR, one entry per CDR3 protein. Of approximately 280,000 distinct CDR3 sequences in the sample, approximately 22% were seen once. V was clipped by 4 bases and J by 1 base; unmatched bases: 5. Looked up from germline, CDR1 is KGHDR and CDR2 is SFDVKD. This CDR3 spans 16 amino acids. The TCR comes from a human donor in good health (CMV status not recorded). Some clones in this sample may be carry-over from other donors' samples. Sequencing was performed on cultured PBMCs, taken from culture after CMV antigen stimulation. The chain uses TRBV24-1 and TRBJ1-1; 10 bases map to TRBD1. The CDR3 DNA follows: TGTGCCACCAGTGACTCTGACAGGGGGCAGAACACTGAAGCTTTCTTT. The encoded protein is CATSDSDRGQNTEAFF.